The 10 T cell receptor beta chains below were found in one sample sequenced in a study of blood T cells in healthy people across ages. Primers used in a second PCR of about 6 to 12 cycles were a sample-barcoded 5' primer and a J-beta primer mix. Each CDR3 protein is one row after TCRdb ran MiXCR on the 5' RACE reads. This table has 1.5 million to 2 million distinct CDR3 sequences, 25% to 30% appearing once. The sample taken for sequencing was blood. The receptors were sampled from a woman in her thirties in good health.

This clonotype turned up a few times. The chain employs TRBV2 and TRBJ2-1, with D possibly being TRBD1 or TRBD2 (5 bases each). From germline, CDR1 is SNHLY and CDR2 FYNNEI. The CDR3 runs to 15 residues. Trimming took 2 bases from V and 10 from J, leaving 18 bases between them. CDR3 sequence (DNA): TGTGCCAGCAGTGAACGGGAAGGGGCCTGGGGGGAGCAGTTCTTC. Amino acids: CASSEREGAWGEQFF.

This clonotype occurred a few times. The chain has TRBV5-4 and TRBJ2-5; 9 bases line up with TRBD1. Germline lookup yields CDR1 SGHNT and CDR2 YYREEE (reference sequence). V was clipped by 1 base and J by 4 bases; unmatched bases: 5. This CDR3 has 15 residues. The CDR3 region has the DNA TGTGCCAGCAGCTTGACAGGGGGCTCGGGAGAGACCCAGTACTTC. Translation gives CASSLTGGSGETQYF.

This clonotype was seen a few times. The chain carries TRBV29-1 and TRBJ1-1, with 11 bases matching TRBD1. Germline loops: CDR1 SQVTM, CDR2 ANQGSEA. The CDR3 spans 12 residues. Trimming at V came to 7 bases and at J to 4 bases, leaving 2 bases not matched to a gene. The CDR3 DNA follows: TGCAGCGGGGGACAGGGGGGCACTGAAGCTTTCTTT. It yields the protein CSGGQGGTEAFF.

There are a few counts of this clonotype. The CDR3 nucleotides read TGCAGTGCTAAAAGGGGAGGGGCATGGGAGACCCAGTACTTC. Its translation is CSAKRGGAWETQYF. The chain recombines TRBV20-1 with TRBJ2-5; TRBD2 matches at 7 bases. Looked up from germline, CDR1 is DFQATT and CDR2 is SNEGSKA (reference sequence). Trimming removed 4 bases from V and 5 bases from J; junction bases left unmatched: 10. The CDR3 totals 14 residues.

This clonotype was counted between two and nine times. This may be a read error: a much more frequent sequence differs by one nucleotide. The chain uses TRBV7-2 and TRBJ1-1; no clear D gene. The germline CDR1 and CDR2 sequences are SGHTA and FQGNSA. The CDR3 sequence is 13 residues long. The CDR3 region has the DNA TGTGCCGGCAGCTTAGCACCACAAGATGAAGCTTTCTTT. Protein product: CAGSLAPQDEAFF.

This clonotype was counted at least ten times. J is TRBJ2-7 and V is TRBV20-1, with a weak D call TRBD1 (5 bases). The CDR3 sequence is 11 residues long. CDR1 DFQATT and CDR2 SNEGSKA come from the germline V gene (reference sequence). Trimming removed 6 bases at V and 6 bases at J, with 12 bases between. The CDR3 loop reads CSAYQGFEQYF. CDR3 DNA sequence: TGCAGTGCGTACCAGGGTTTCGAGCAGTACTTC.

The chain uses TRBV7-2 and TRBJ2-4; either TRBD1 or TRBD2 may fit D (7 bases each). The CDR3 length is 15 residues. The V end was cut by 3 bases, the J end by 5 bases, with 14 bases between. Germline V lookup: CDR1 SGHTA, CDR2 FQGNSA. CDR3 loop: CASSFPGGGENIQYF. In DNA form, the CDR3 reads TGTGCCAGCAGCTTCCCAGGGGGGGGCGAAAACATTCAGTACTTC.

J is TRBJ2-5 and V is TRBV24-1; 13 nucleotides agree with TRBD2. The DNA end is a closer match to TRBJ2-7, so the J assignment may be wrong. Germline lookup yields CDR1 KGHDR and CDR2 SFDVKD. This CDR3 spans 21 amino acids. The CDR3 spells CATSDQIITGTSGTQTYEQYF. The CDR3 nucleotides are TGTGCCACCAGTGATCAGATCATAACCGGGACTAGCGGGACGCAAACCTACGAGCAGTACTTC.

The chain couples TRBV29-1 to TRBJ2-5, with a weak D call TRBD1 (5 bases). The CDR3 length is 15 residues. V lost 4 bases, J lost 3 bases, and 18 bases lay in between. The germline V gene has CDR1 SQVTM and CDR2 ANQGSEA. This CDR3 reads CSVGSGYVREETQYF. CDR3 in DNA: TGCAGCGTTGGCTCAGGGTATGTCAGGGAAGAGACCCAGTACTTC.

This chain connects TRBV7-3 to TRBJ2-4; the match to TRBD1 covers 10 bases. The DNA end is more similar to TRBJ2-7, so the J call may be wrong. Germline V gene lookup returns CDR1 SGHTA and CDR2 FQGTGA. This CDR3 has 16 amino acids. DNA of the CDR3: TGTGCCAGCAGCTTAAGATCCGGGACAGGGGTTAGCGAGCAGTACTTC. As protein: CASSLRSGTGVSEQYF.